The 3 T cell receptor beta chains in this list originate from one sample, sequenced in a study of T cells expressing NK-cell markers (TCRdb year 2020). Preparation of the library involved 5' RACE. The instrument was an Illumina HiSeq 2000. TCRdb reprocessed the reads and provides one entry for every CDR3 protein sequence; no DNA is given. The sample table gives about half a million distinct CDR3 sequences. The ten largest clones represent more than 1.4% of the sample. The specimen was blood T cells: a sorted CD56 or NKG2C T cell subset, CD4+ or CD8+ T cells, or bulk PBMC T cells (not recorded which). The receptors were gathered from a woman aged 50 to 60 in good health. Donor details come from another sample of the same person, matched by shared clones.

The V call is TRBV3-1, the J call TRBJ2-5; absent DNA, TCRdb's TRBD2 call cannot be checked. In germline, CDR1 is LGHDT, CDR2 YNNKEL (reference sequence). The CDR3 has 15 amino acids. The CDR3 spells CASSQLGTSGRGQYF.

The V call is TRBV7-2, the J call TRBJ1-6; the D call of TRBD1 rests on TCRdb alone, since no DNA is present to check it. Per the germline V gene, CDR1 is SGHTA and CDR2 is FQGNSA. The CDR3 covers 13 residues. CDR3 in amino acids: CASSPTVSAPLHF.

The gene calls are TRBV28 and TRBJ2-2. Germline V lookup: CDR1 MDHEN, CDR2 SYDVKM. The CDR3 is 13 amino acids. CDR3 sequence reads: CASMTTDTGELFF.